The present T cell receptor beta chain was sequenced within a study of blood T cell repertoires in COVID-19. This table comes from immunoSEQ multiplex PCR, and its TCRdb copy is limited to in-frame clones, with some not included. The sample comprises about 220,000 clones, less than 85% of which are singletons, and more than 7% rests with the top ten. Germline CDR1 reads DFQATT; CDR2 reads SNEGSKA (reference sequence). There are 11 residues in the CDR3. The genes are TRBV20-1 and TRBJ2-5, with TRBD2 as a possible D gene (6 bases). This TCR came from a woman in her 70s with acute or convalescent COVID-19. Sequencing input: peripheral blood. CDR3 DNA sequence: TGCGCAACCCCCCGGGGGGAGACCCAGTACTTC. Its protein product is CATPRGETQYF.